These 14 T cell receptor beta chains were sequenced from one sample in a study of monozygotic twins with inflammatory bowel disease. TCRdb derives one entry per CDR3 protein from the 5' RACE reads, leaving out DNA. This listing includes fewer than 550,000 distinct CDR3 sequences. The specimen sequenced was blood. These receptors all come from a human donor with ulcerative colitis or Crohn's disease, or a healthy co-twin of an affected twin (not recorded which).

CDR3 sequence: CASATGVLETQYF. The chain has TRBV7-2 and TRBJ2-5; no DNA is available, so the TRBD1 call from TCRdb remains unchecked. The germline V gene has CDR1 SGHTA and CDR2 FQGNSA. CDR3 length: 13 amino acids. The entire variable domain, with the rest obtained from reference TRBV7-2 and TRBJ2-5, is as follows: GAGVSQSPSNKVTEKGKDVELRCDPISGHTALYWYRQSLGQGLEFLIYFQGNSAPDKSGLPSDRFSAERTGGSVSTLTIQRTQQEDSAVYLCASATGVLETQYFGPGTRLLVL.

The chain couples TRBV7-2 to TRBJ2-1. CDR1 is SGHTA, CDR2 FQGNSA, per germline. The CDR3 spans 13 residues. The CDR3 loop is CASSLGGGSHQFF.

The genes are TRBV15 and TRBJ2-3. Germline V gives CDR1 LNHNV, CDR2 YYDKDF (reference sequence). This CDR3 spans 14 amino acids. The CDR3 spells CATSRVRGTDTQYF.

The V gene is TRBV19, the J gene TRBJ1-2; absent DNA, TCRdb's TRBD1 call cannot be checked. The CDR3 length is 14 residues. Per the germline V gene, CDR1 is LNHDA and CDR2 is SQIVND (reference sequence). CDR3 sequence: CASSTGQFSNGYTF. Drawing the rest from reference TRBV19 and TRBJ1-2, the complete variable domain is DGGITQSPKYLFRKEGQNVTLSCEQNLNHDAMYWYRQDPGQGLRLIYYSQIVNDFQKGDIAEGYSVSREKKESFPLTVTSAQKNPTAFYLCASSTGQFSNGYTFGSGTRLTVV.

The chain employs TRBV12-3 or TRBV12-4 and TRBJ2-2. The CDR3 consists of 12 residues. The CDR3: CASRRVTGELFF.

Here the CDR3 reads CASSQLDAGNSPLHF. The chain employs TRBV14 and TRBJ1-6. The germline CDR1 and CDR2 sequences are SGHDN and FVKESK. CDR3 size: 15 residues.

The rearrangement uses TRBV12-3 or TRBV12-4 and TRBJ1-2. The CDR3 loop spans 15 amino acids. CDR3 region: CASSERGRSIYGYTF.

The V gene is TRBV5-4, the J gene TRBJ2-5; TCRdb gives TRBD1 as the D gene, but with no DNA this cannot be confirmed. The CDR3 length is 15 residues. The germline CDR1 and CDR2 sequences are SGHNT and YYREEE (reference sequence). Here the CDR3 reads CASSNADRGQETQYF.

This chain joins TRBV10-3 and TRBJ2-6; with no DNA, the TCRdb D assignment of TRBD1 cannot be verified. This CDR3 has 16 residues. CDR1 ENHRY and CDR2 SYGVKD come from the germline V gene. The chain's CDR3 is CAIRDDRGYGANVLTF.

The chain combines TRBV10-3 with TRBJ2-3; checking the TCRdb D call of TRBD2 is not possible without DNA. Germline CDR1 ENHRY, CDR2 SYGVKD. This CDR3 has 13 amino acids. The CDR3 spells CAMRSGATDTQYF.

The chain has TRBV27 and TRBJ2-1. This CDR3 region has 13 residues. From germline, CDR1 is MNHEY and CDR2 SMNVEV (reference sequence). CDR3 amino acids: CASSSTYDNEQFF.

The chain couples TRBV6-1 to TRBJ2-4; TCRdb gives TRBD2 as the D gene, but with no DNA this cannot be confirmed. Per the germline V gene, CDR1 is MNHNS and CDR2 is SASEGT. The CDR3 length is 16 residues. The CDR3 loop is CASSEEGSGAKNIQYF.

The V and J genes are TRBV3-1 and TRBJ1-2. This CDR3 comprises 13 residues. Germline V gives CDR1 LGHDT, CDR2 YNNKEL (reference sequence). CDR3 residues: CASSPQNGLGYTF.

The genes are TRBV24-1 and TRBJ2-7; TCRdb names TRBD1, which stays unverified in the absence of DNA. This CDR3 comprises 14 residues. Germline-derived CDR1 and CDR2 are KGHDR and SFDVKD. The chain's CDR3 is CATSGTGDSYEQYF.